The 27 T cell receptor beta chains given below trace back to one sample, sequenced in a study of T cells in Graves' hyperthyroidism and ophthalmopathy. TCR beta CDR3 region amplification was performed from RNA transcripts. The study used the HTBI primer set for a first-round RT-PCR of the TCR CDR3. TCRdb recomputed calls from the multiplex PCR reads with MiXCR, one row per CDR3 protein. The top ten clones hold about 8.2% of a sample with approximately 590,000 distinct CDR3 sequences, around 46% of them seen once. The sample consisted of peripheral blood or thyroid tissue (not recorded which). These receptors came from a woman under 30 with Graves' hyperthyroidism.

This rearrangement joins TRBV4-3 to TRBJ1-2; D is possibly TRBD1 (6 bases). Trimming shortened V by 1 base and J by 4 bases, and 16 bases separated the two germline ends. The germline CDR1 and CDR2 sequences are LGHNA and YSLEER. The length of the CDR3 is 16 residues. As DNA, the CDR3 is TGCGCCAGCAGCCAAGGATATGACCCCAGGGGCTATGGCTACACCTTC. Its protein product is CASSQGYDPRGYGYTF.

This clonotype was seen only a few times. This chain links TRBV5-1 with TRBJ1-2, with 8 positions matching TRBD1. V shed 8 bases, J shed 4 bases, and the junction held 10 bases outside the gene matches. Germline V gene sequence: CDR1 SGHRS, CDR2 YFSETQ. This CDR3 is built from 14 residues. The CDR3 nucleotides read TGCGCCAGTGCGTCGGGACAGGCGTTCTATGGCTACACCTTC. Protein: CASASGQAFYGYTF.

This clonotype was counted only a few times. One end of the junction varies from germline; a read error may be responsible. The genes are TRBV9 and TRBJ1-2, with unresolved D. This CDR3 has 16 amino acids. Germline lookup yields CDR1 SGDLS and CDR2 YYNGEE. The CDR3 spells CASSLAPSDSNYGYTF. Written as DNA, the CDR3 is TGCGCCAGCAGCTTGGCCCCGTCAGATTCTAACTATGGCTACACCTTC.

This clonotype was observed a handful of times. The J gene is TRBJ1-5, the V gene TRBV20-1; the D is unclear. Per the germline V gene, CDR1 is DFQATT and CDR2 is SNEGSKA (reference sequence). Trimming took 1 base from V and 0 from J, leaving 10 bases between them. This CDR3 comprises 15 residues. CDR3 protein: CSARVPGYSNQPQHF. Written as DNA, the CDR3 is TGCAGTGCTAGAGTCCCGGGCTATAGCAATCAGCCCCAGCATTTT.

This clonotype was detected many times. This chain connects TRBV25-1 to TRBJ1-5; 7 nucleotides agree with TRBD1. CDR3 length: 15 amino acids. The germline gives CDR1 MGHDK, CDR2 SYGVNS. J was trimmed by 7 bases and V by 6 bases; bases with no gene match: 12. CDR3 bases: TGTGCCAGCAGGGCGGGGCAGGGGGTAGGGCAGCCCCAGCATTTT. Its protein product is CASRAGQGVGQPQHF. Based on the CDR3 plus reference TRBV25-1 and TRBJ1-5, the full variable domain is EADIYQTPRYLVIGTGKKITLECSQTMGHDKMYWYQQDPGMELHLIHYSYGVNSTEKGDLSSESTVSRIRTEHFPLTLESARPSHTSQYLCASRAGQGVGQPQHFGDGTRLSIL.

This clonotype was seen ten or more times. The chain couples TRBV25-1 to TRBJ2-7, with a weak D call TRBD2 (6 bases). The CDR3 is 14 amino acids. Germline V gives CDR1 MGHDK, CDR2 SYGVNS. The germline V and J ends were trimmed by 9 bases and 3 bases, with 18 bases remaining between them. In DNA, the CDR3 is TGTGCCAGACCTTCCGGGACTTCCCTCTACGAGCAGTACTTC. It encodes CARPSGTSLYEQYF.

The J gene is TRBJ1-1, the V gene TRBV20-1, with unresolved D. The CDR3 is 14 amino acids. CDR1 is DFQATT, CDR2 SNEGSKA, per germline (reference sequence). V lost 0 bases and J lost 5, with 13 bases in between. CDR3 sequence (DNA): TGCAGTGCTAGAGATAGCAGGATGGCTACTGAAGCTTTCTTT. Protein product: CSARDSRMATEAFF.

This chain links TRBV7-6 with TRBJ2-5; 7 bases are a match to TRBD1. The ends lost 5 bases at V and 1 base at J; junction bases unmatched: 13. CDR1 is SGHVS, CDR2 FNYEAQ, per germline. The CDR3 runs 17 residues. The CDR3 DNA sequence: TGTGCCAGCAGCCTATATACCCCACAGGGGAGCCAAGAGACCCAGTACTTC. The encoded protein is CASSLYTPQGSQETQYF. Filled out from reference TRBV7-6 and TRBJ2-5, the complete variable domain reads GAGVSQSPRYKVTKRGQDVALRCDPISGHVSLYWYRQALGQGPEFLTYFNYEAQQDKSGLPNDRFSAERPEGSISTLTIQRTEQRDSAMYRCASSLYTPQGSQETQYFGPGTRLLVL.

V usage is TRBV13 and J usage is TRBJ2-5; D remains unclear. Germline CDR1 is PRHDT and CDR2 is FYEKMQ (reference sequence). This CDR3 spans 12 amino acids. The V gene lost 5 bases and the J gene lost 5 bases, with 9 bases spanning the gap. CDR3 protein: CASSRMTETQYF. The CDR3 DNA is TGTGCCAGCAGCAGAATGACGGAGACCCAGTACTTC.

The CDR3 region has the DNA TGTGCCAGCAGCCGTACAGGGGGCCATGGGGGCGGTCAGCCCCAGCATTTT. Amino acid sequence: CASSRTGGHGGGQPQHF. The V call is TRBV9, the J call TRBJ1-5, with TRBD1 identical over 9 bases. CDR3 length equals 17 residues. The germline V gene has CDR1 SGDLS and CDR2 YYNGEE. The J segment lost 6 bases and the V segment lost 4 bases, leaving 14 bases of the junction unmatched.

Concerning this clonotype: Germline is not matched at one junction end, which may reflect a read error. The rearrangement joins TRBV2 to TRBJ1-2; weak D call: TRBD1 (5 bases). CDR3 length equals 14 residues. Germline CDR1 and CDR2: SNHLY and FYNNEI. The CDR3 region has the DNA TGTGCCGGCAGTGAAGAGGTGGGACTGTCGGGCTACACCTTC. Translating gives CAGSEEVGLSGYTF.

On this clonotype itself: Germline and junction disagree at one end, which may indicate a read error. The chain links TRBV10-3 to TRBJ2-5; D not certain. CDR1 ENHRY and CDR2 SYGVKD come from the germline V gene. The CDR3 is 15 residues long. The chain's CDR3 is CASSYSAPLRETQYF. The CDR3, as DNA: TGTGCCAGCAGTTACTCTGCGCCGCTTCGGGAGACCCAGTACTTC.

The J gene is TRBJ1-2, the V gene TRBV4-3; D not certain. With 1 base removed from V and 0 bases from J, the gap between germline ends came to 18 bases. This CDR3 has 18 amino acids. Germline CDR1 is LGHNA and CDR2 is YSLEER. This chain's CDR3 is CASSQGLVGPQANYGYTF. CDR3 bases: TGCGCCAGCAGCCAAGGCCTAGTAGGGCCCCAAGCTAACTATGGCTACACCTTC.

This rearrangement joins TRBV10-3 to TRBJ2-7; 8 nucleotides line up with TRBD2. CDR1 and CDR2 (germline): ENHRY, SYGVKD. The CDR3 runs to 18 residues. The V segment lost 0 bases and the J segment 0 bases; nucleotides outside the gene matches: 10. The CDR3 here is CAISESAGGSGSSYEQYF. The CDR3 DNA reads TGTGCCATCAGTGAGTCCGCGGGGGGCAGCGGGAGCTCCTACGAGCAGTACTTC.

As for this clonotype: One junction end does not reproduce the germline sequence, and a read error may be involved. This sequence joins TRBV2 and TRBJ2-5, with 10 bases matching TRBD2. The CDR3 has 14 amino acids. Germline V CDR1 and CDR2: SNHLY, FYNNEI. The CDR3 protein is CASNLGLAEEAQYF. In DNA, the CDR3 is TGTGCCAGCAATCTCGGACTAGCGGAAGAGGCCCAGTACTTC.

A word on this clonotype: A much larger clone is a single base away; this may be a read error. The rearrangement joins TRBV2 to TRBJ1-5; D not certain. The CDR3 length is 16 residues. Germline V lookup: CDR1 SNHLY, CDR2 FYNNEI. The CDR3 DNA follows: TGTGCCAGCAGTGAATTGGCGGGATATAGCAATCAGCCCCGGCATTTT. Amino acid sequence: CASSELAGYSNQPRHF.

The chain uses TRBV7-9 and TRBJ2-2, with D possibly TRBD2 on 5 matching bases. Trimming left V 5 bases short and J 6 bases short, with 10 bases between. CDR1 and CDR2 (germline): SEHNR, FQNEAQ (reference sequence). This CDR3 is built from 13 residues. The CDR3 region has the DNA TGTGCCAGCAGCGGCGGGTATCCCGGGGAGCTGTTTTTT. Translation: CASSGGYPGELFF.

This clonotype has a count of ten or more. This chain uses TRBV7-6 with TRBJ1-2, with TRBD1 identical over 7 bases. Germline values: CDR1 SGHVS, CDR2 FNYEAQ. Unmatched junction bases numbered 6, after V lost 3 bases and J lost 8 bases. The CDR3 extends over 13 amino acids. The chain's CDR3 is CASSFEGASGYTF. The CDR3 DNA follows: TGTGCCAGCAGCTTCGAGGGGGCGAGCGGCTACACCTTC.

A word on this clonotype: A read error may account for a junction end that differs from germline. The CDR3 here is CASSYYRERETQYF. The CDR3 bases are TGTGCCAGCAGTTACTATAGGGAGAGAGAGACCCAGTACTTC. The chain employs TRBV10-3 and TRBJ2-5; D might be TRBD2 (5 bases). This CDR3 spans 14 amino acids. The germline V gene encodes CDR1 ENHRY and CDR2 SYGVKD.

This clonotype was seen ten or more times. The junction departs from germline at one end; a sequencing error may be responsible. V and J are TRBV19 and TRBJ1-5, with D hard to call. The CDR3 sequence is 13 residues long. Germline CDR1 LNHDA, CDR2 SQIVND (reference sequence). This chain's CDR3 is CASRIEGSQPQHF. CDR3 bases: TGTGCCAGTAGGATAGAGGGTTCTCAGCCCCAGCATTTT.

For this clonotype: One junction end does not reproduce the germline sequence, and a read error may be involved. The gene calls are TRBV24-1 and TRBJ2-5; 10 nucleotides align to TRBD2. Germline CDR1 and CDR2: KGHDR and SFDVKD. The CDR3 has 15 residues. CDR3 in amino acids: CASSPSGSVSETQYF. DNA for the CDR3: TGTGCCAGCAGTCCTAGCGGGAGTGTATCGGAGACCCAGTACTTC.

This clonotype was seen a handful of times. The chain joins TRBV9 to TRBJ1-3; no firm D call. CDR3 length: 12 amino acids. The germline V and J ends were trimmed by 3 bases and 5 bases, with 6 bases remaining between them. CDR1 is SGDLS and CDR2 is YYNGEE in the germline V gene. DNA for the CDR3: TGTGCCAGCAGCGGCCGAAGAAACACCATATATTTT. The encoded protein is CASSGRRNTIYF.

This clonotype has just a few counts. This sequence joins TRBV9 and TRBJ2-2; D call uncertain. Germline lookup yields CDR1 SGDLS and CDR2 YYNGEE. V shed 7 bases and J shed 0 bases, with 10 bases lying between them. This CDR3 has 14 amino acids. The CDR3 loop reads CASSRLANTGELFF. For the CDR3, the DNA is TGTGCCAGCTCGAGATTAGCGAACACCGGGGAGCTGTTTTTT.

This clonotype was recorded only once. The V and J genes are TRBV2 and TRBJ1-1; 7 bases agree with TRBD1. The CDR3 contains 19 residues. From germline, CDR1 is SNHLY and CDR2 FYNNEI. V was clipped by 5 bases and J by 0 bases; unmatched bases: 18. Here the CDR3 reads CASSYRPQGRSPMNTEAFF. CDR3 DNA sequence: TGTGCCAGCAGTTACCGACCACAGGGGCGGTCCCCTATGAACACTGAAGCTTTCTTT.

A note on this clonotype: Just one base apart from a much larger clone, this may be a read error. The chain joins TRBV11-1 to TRBJ1-5; D gene uncertain. V lost 1 base to trimming and J lost 11 bases, with 9 bases between them. The CDR3 totals 12 residues. The V gene's germline CDR1 is SGHAT and CDR2 FQDESV (reference sequence). The chain's CDR3 is CASSLGIGSQHF. The CDR3, as DNA: TGTGCCAGCAGCTTAGGGATTGGGTCCCAGCATTTT.

This clonotype was seen a few times. This rearrangement joins TRBV12-5 to TRBJ1-1; tentative D call: TRBD1 (6 bases). CDR1 and CDR2 from the germline V gene are LGHNT and FRNRAP. This CDR3 is 12 amino acids long. The ends were cut back, 6 bases at V and 7 bases at J, with 12 bases in the middle. CDR3: CASGFRDNEAFF. CDR3 in DNA: TGTGCTAGTGGCTTCCGGGACAATGAAGCTTTCTTT. Based on the CDR3 plus reference TRBV12-5 and TRBJ1-1, the full variable domain is DARVTQTPRHKVTEMGQEVTMRCQPILGHNTVFWYRQTMMQGLELLAYFRNRAPLDDSGMPKDRFSAEMPDATLATLKIQPSEPRDSAVYFCASGFRDNEAFFGQGTRLTVV.

This clonotype appeared a single time. The V gene is TRBV6-1, the J gene TRBJ1-2, with TRBD1 as a possible D gene (6 bases). This CDR3 has 14 residues. V lost 4 bases and J lost 2, with 11 bases in between. Germline CDR1 reads MNHNS; CDR2 reads SASEGT. The CDR3 spells CASSAGGNNYGYTF. CDR3 DNA sequence: TGTGCCAGCAGTGCCGGGGGCAACAACTATGGCTACACCTTC.